This T cell receptor (beta chain) derives from a study of Graves' ophthalmopathy and Graves' hyperthyroidism. About this clonotype: As yet, its antigen is unknown.

The CDR3 extends over 15 amino acids. From germline, CDR1 is SGHTA and CDR2 FQGTGA. V lost 1 base, J lost 1 base, and 10 bases lay in between. Overall study findings and caveats: In separating ophthalmopathy from stable hyperthyroidism, a 13-signature model achieved about 90% sensitivity and 75% to 84% specificity.

Amplification of TCR beta CDR3 regions used RNA transcripts. Amplification began with first-round RT-PCR using HTBI primers, then second-round multiplex PCR was performed. TCRdb reprocessed the multiplex PCR reads with MiXCR, giving one entry per CDR3 protein. The sample holds about 640,000 distinct CDR3 sequences; roughly 39% are singletons and the top ten take more than 2.5%. The study enrolled ophthalmopathy donors with moderate-to-severe activity, CAS ≥3, NOSPECS ≥4 and duration under 3 months. PBMCs were obtained from about 9.4 ml of fresh peripheral blood. Sequencing was performed on peripheral blood. The V and J genes are TRBV7-3 and TRBJ1-1; no clear D gene. This sequence was found in an adult man with Graves' ophthalmopathy. The CDR3 DNA reads TGTGCCAGCAGCTTAAATGGTCATAAGAACACTGAAGCTTTCTTT. Its translation: CASSLNGHKNTEAFF.